One and the same sample provided the 16 T cell receptor beta chains below, sequenced in a study of T cell repertoires in cytomegalovirus infection. Each CDR3 protein is one row after TCRdb ran MiXCR on the reads. The sample lists about 150,000 distinct CDR3 sequences, around a quarter occurring once. Sequences were obtained from PBMCs. Receptors originate from a human donor in good health (CMV status not recorded). Some clones in this sample may be carry-over from other donors' samples.

The rearrangement joins TRBV4-1 to TRBJ1-2; tentatively, D is TRBD1 (6 bases). The CDR3 length is 16 residues. The germline gives CDR1 MGHRA, CDR2 YSYEKL. V dropped 2 bases and J dropped 7 bases, with 20 bases sitting between them. The CDR3 DNA reads as TGCGCCAGCAGCCAACCCCTCACAGGGCCAGCGCGTGGCTACACCTTC. This sequence encodes CASSQPLTGPARGYTF.

There are a few counts of this clonotype. The CDR3 loop reads CSARPEGVSNSPLHF. CDR3 nucleotide sequence: TGCAGTGCTCGACCCGAGGGGGTTTCTAATTCACCCCTCCACTTT. The rearrangement uses TRBV20-1 and TRBJ1-6; possibly TRBD1 for D (6 bases). The V and J ends lost 5 bases and 6 bases respectively, with 17 bases between them. The germline V gene encodes CDR1 DFQATT and CDR2 SNEGSKA (reference sequence). The CDR3 extends over 15 amino acids.

This chain connects TRBV20-1 to TRBJ2-1, with 8 bases identical to TRBD1. CDR3 size: 14 residues. CDR1 is DFQATT and CDR2 is SNEGSKA in the germline V gene (reference sequence). Trimming removed 6 bases from V and 7 bases from J; junction bases left unmatched: 11. The CDR3: CSAQSIRGPNEQFF. The CDR3 nucleotides are TGCAGTGCACAGTCAATCAGGGGGCCGAATGAGCAGTTCTTC.

This clonotype was seen repeatedly, ten times or more. The chain joins TRBV7-2 to TRBJ2-5; the D gene is possibly TRBD2 (6 bases). The CDR3 length is 17 residues. Germline V gene data show CDR1 as SGHTA and CDR2 as FQGNSA. V shed 0 bases and J shed 1 base, with 15 bases lying between them. DNA for the CDR3: TGTGCCAGCAGCTTAGCCGGGACTCCCCGGGCCCAAGAGACCCAGTACTTC. Residues: CASSLAGTPRAQETQYF.

This chain uses TRBV6-2 or TRBV6-3 with TRBJ2-2; D gene ambiguous. Germline V gene data show CDR1 as MNHEY and CDR2 as SVGEGT. V was trimmed by 7 bases and J by 7 bases, leaving 16 bases between them. The CDR3 covers 14 residues. Here the CDR3 reads CASKKATNGGELFF. In nucleotides, the CDR3 is TGTGCCAGCAAGAAAGCGACGAATGGCGGGGAGCTGTTTTTT.

This clonotype has ten or more counts. This chain uses TRBV12-3 or TRBV12-4 with TRBJ1-4; D perhaps matches TRBD1 (5 bases). This CDR3 spans 14 amino acids. V lost 2 bases to trimming and J lost 8 bases, with 12 bases between them. The DNA for the CDR3 is TGTGCCAGCAGTTTATTCAGGGTTGGGGAAAAACTGTTTTTT. Its protein product is CASSLFRVGEKLFF.

The V and J genes are TRBV28 and TRBJ2-3; D perhaps matches TRBD2 (5 bases). This CDR3 has 12 amino acids. Trimming stripped 6 bases from V and 3 bases from J, with 7 bases between. The germline V gene has CDR1 MDHEN and CDR2 SYDVKM. The DNA for the CDR3 is TGTGCCAGCAGCGGGGAGACAGATACGCAGTATTTT. Translating gives CASSGETDTQYF.

The gene calls are TRBV15 and TRBJ2-3; unclear D gene. This CDR3 spans 12 amino acids. With 0 bases removed from V and 5 bases from J, the gap between germline ends came to 3 bases. Germline values: CDR1 LNHNV, CDR2 YYDKDF (reference sequence). The CDR3 DNA reads as TGTGCCACCAGCAGAGAAATAGATACGCAGTATTTT. This encodes CATSREIDTQYF.

The chain carries TRBV7-9 and TRBJ2-1, with TRBD2 identical over 11 bases. Germline V gives CDR1 SEHNR, CDR2 FQNEAQ (reference sequence). CDR3 size: 19 residues. J lost 5 bases, V lost 4 bases, and 16 bases had no gene match. CDR3 DNA sequence: TGTGCCAGCAGCTCGGGGAGACTAGCGGGACTGGGGGAGGACAATGAGCAGTTCTTC. This sequence encodes CASSSGRLAGLGEDNEQFF. Variable domain in full (rest from reference TRBV7-9 and TRBJ2-1): DTGVSQNPRHKITKRGQNVTFRCDPISEHNRLYWYRQTLGQGPEFLTYFQNEAQLEKSRLLSDRFSAERPKGSFSTLEIQRTEQGDSAMYLCASSSGRLAGLGEDNEQFFGPGTRLTVL.

This sequence joins TRBV6-2 or TRBV6-3 and TRBJ2-1; maybe TRBD2 (7 bases). The V gene lost 6 bases and the J gene lost 2 bases, with 20 bases spanning the gap. This CDR3 region has 17 residues. CDR1 and CDR2 (germline): MNHEY, SVGEGT. This chain's CDR3 is CASRSERGGDTYNEQFF. CDR3 bases: TGTGCCAGCAGGTCCGAAAGGGGGGGGGATACCTACAATGAGCAGTTCTTC.

J is TRBJ1-2 and V is TRBV12-3 or TRBV12-4, with TRBD1 identical over 8 bases. The trim removed 4 bases at V and 6 bases at J, leaving 10 bases unmatched. This CDR3 contains 15 residues. In DNA form, the CDR3 reads TGTGCCAGCAGTTCGCGAGCCGGGACAGGAGATGGCTACACCTTC. Its translation: CASSSRAGTGDGYTF.

In its sample, this clonotype was seen a few times. At one of its ends the junction is not consistent with the germline gene, which may arise from a read error. The chain joins TRBV7-7 to TRBJ2-5; the D gene is possibly TRBD1 (6 bases). Germline CDR1 is SSHAT and CDR2 is FNYEAQ (reference sequence). The length of the CDR3 is 13 residues. CDR3 loop: CASSSGVLETQYF. CDR3 sequence (DNA): TGTGCTAGCAGCTCAGGGGTCTTGGAGACCCAGTACTTC.

The chain employs TRBV18 and TRBJ2-1, with 11 bases identical to TRBD2. The CDR3 sequence is 15 residues long. V trimming: 2 bases; J trimming: 9 bases; junction bases outside the gene matches: 6. Germline values: CDR1 KGHSH, CDR2 LQKENI. CDR3 bases: TGTGCCAGCTCACCAAGAACTAGCGGGAGTGGTGAGCAGTTCTTC. As protein: CASSPRTSGSGEQFF.

There are many counts of this clonotype. The genes are TRBV7-2 and TRBJ2-5; 7 bases map to TRBD2. The germline CDR1 and CDR2 sequences are SGHTA and FQGNSA. This CDR3 region has 16 residues. The V and J ends lost 1 base and 0 bases, in that order; junction bases with no gene match: 5. The CDR3 region is CASSLGVGGYQETQYF. CDR3 DNA: TGTGCCAGCAGCTTAGGGGTCGGGGGGTACCAAGAGACCCAGTACTTC.

The chain couples TRBV29-1 to TRBJ2-1, with 10 bases that match TRBD2. The ends lost 7 bases at V and 7 bases at J; junction bases unmatched: 13. Germline V CDR1 and CDR2: SQVTM, ANQGSEA. The CDR3 totals 15 residues. CDR3 loop: CSGLAGDSLSNEQFF. In nucleotides, the CDR3 is TGCAGCGGCCTAGCGGGAGACTCACTATCAAATGAGCAGTTCTTC.

This clonotype came up a few times. This chain uses TRBV18 with TRBJ1-1, with D possibly TRBD1 on 5 matching bases. Trimming pared 6 bases from V and 8 bases from J, leaving 13 bases between. CDR1 is KGHSH, CDR2 LQKENI, per germline. CDR3 size: 12 residues. Written as DNA, the CDR3 is TGTGCCAGCTCGCTCGCAGGACAAGAAGCTTTCTTT. This codes for CASSLAGQEAFF.